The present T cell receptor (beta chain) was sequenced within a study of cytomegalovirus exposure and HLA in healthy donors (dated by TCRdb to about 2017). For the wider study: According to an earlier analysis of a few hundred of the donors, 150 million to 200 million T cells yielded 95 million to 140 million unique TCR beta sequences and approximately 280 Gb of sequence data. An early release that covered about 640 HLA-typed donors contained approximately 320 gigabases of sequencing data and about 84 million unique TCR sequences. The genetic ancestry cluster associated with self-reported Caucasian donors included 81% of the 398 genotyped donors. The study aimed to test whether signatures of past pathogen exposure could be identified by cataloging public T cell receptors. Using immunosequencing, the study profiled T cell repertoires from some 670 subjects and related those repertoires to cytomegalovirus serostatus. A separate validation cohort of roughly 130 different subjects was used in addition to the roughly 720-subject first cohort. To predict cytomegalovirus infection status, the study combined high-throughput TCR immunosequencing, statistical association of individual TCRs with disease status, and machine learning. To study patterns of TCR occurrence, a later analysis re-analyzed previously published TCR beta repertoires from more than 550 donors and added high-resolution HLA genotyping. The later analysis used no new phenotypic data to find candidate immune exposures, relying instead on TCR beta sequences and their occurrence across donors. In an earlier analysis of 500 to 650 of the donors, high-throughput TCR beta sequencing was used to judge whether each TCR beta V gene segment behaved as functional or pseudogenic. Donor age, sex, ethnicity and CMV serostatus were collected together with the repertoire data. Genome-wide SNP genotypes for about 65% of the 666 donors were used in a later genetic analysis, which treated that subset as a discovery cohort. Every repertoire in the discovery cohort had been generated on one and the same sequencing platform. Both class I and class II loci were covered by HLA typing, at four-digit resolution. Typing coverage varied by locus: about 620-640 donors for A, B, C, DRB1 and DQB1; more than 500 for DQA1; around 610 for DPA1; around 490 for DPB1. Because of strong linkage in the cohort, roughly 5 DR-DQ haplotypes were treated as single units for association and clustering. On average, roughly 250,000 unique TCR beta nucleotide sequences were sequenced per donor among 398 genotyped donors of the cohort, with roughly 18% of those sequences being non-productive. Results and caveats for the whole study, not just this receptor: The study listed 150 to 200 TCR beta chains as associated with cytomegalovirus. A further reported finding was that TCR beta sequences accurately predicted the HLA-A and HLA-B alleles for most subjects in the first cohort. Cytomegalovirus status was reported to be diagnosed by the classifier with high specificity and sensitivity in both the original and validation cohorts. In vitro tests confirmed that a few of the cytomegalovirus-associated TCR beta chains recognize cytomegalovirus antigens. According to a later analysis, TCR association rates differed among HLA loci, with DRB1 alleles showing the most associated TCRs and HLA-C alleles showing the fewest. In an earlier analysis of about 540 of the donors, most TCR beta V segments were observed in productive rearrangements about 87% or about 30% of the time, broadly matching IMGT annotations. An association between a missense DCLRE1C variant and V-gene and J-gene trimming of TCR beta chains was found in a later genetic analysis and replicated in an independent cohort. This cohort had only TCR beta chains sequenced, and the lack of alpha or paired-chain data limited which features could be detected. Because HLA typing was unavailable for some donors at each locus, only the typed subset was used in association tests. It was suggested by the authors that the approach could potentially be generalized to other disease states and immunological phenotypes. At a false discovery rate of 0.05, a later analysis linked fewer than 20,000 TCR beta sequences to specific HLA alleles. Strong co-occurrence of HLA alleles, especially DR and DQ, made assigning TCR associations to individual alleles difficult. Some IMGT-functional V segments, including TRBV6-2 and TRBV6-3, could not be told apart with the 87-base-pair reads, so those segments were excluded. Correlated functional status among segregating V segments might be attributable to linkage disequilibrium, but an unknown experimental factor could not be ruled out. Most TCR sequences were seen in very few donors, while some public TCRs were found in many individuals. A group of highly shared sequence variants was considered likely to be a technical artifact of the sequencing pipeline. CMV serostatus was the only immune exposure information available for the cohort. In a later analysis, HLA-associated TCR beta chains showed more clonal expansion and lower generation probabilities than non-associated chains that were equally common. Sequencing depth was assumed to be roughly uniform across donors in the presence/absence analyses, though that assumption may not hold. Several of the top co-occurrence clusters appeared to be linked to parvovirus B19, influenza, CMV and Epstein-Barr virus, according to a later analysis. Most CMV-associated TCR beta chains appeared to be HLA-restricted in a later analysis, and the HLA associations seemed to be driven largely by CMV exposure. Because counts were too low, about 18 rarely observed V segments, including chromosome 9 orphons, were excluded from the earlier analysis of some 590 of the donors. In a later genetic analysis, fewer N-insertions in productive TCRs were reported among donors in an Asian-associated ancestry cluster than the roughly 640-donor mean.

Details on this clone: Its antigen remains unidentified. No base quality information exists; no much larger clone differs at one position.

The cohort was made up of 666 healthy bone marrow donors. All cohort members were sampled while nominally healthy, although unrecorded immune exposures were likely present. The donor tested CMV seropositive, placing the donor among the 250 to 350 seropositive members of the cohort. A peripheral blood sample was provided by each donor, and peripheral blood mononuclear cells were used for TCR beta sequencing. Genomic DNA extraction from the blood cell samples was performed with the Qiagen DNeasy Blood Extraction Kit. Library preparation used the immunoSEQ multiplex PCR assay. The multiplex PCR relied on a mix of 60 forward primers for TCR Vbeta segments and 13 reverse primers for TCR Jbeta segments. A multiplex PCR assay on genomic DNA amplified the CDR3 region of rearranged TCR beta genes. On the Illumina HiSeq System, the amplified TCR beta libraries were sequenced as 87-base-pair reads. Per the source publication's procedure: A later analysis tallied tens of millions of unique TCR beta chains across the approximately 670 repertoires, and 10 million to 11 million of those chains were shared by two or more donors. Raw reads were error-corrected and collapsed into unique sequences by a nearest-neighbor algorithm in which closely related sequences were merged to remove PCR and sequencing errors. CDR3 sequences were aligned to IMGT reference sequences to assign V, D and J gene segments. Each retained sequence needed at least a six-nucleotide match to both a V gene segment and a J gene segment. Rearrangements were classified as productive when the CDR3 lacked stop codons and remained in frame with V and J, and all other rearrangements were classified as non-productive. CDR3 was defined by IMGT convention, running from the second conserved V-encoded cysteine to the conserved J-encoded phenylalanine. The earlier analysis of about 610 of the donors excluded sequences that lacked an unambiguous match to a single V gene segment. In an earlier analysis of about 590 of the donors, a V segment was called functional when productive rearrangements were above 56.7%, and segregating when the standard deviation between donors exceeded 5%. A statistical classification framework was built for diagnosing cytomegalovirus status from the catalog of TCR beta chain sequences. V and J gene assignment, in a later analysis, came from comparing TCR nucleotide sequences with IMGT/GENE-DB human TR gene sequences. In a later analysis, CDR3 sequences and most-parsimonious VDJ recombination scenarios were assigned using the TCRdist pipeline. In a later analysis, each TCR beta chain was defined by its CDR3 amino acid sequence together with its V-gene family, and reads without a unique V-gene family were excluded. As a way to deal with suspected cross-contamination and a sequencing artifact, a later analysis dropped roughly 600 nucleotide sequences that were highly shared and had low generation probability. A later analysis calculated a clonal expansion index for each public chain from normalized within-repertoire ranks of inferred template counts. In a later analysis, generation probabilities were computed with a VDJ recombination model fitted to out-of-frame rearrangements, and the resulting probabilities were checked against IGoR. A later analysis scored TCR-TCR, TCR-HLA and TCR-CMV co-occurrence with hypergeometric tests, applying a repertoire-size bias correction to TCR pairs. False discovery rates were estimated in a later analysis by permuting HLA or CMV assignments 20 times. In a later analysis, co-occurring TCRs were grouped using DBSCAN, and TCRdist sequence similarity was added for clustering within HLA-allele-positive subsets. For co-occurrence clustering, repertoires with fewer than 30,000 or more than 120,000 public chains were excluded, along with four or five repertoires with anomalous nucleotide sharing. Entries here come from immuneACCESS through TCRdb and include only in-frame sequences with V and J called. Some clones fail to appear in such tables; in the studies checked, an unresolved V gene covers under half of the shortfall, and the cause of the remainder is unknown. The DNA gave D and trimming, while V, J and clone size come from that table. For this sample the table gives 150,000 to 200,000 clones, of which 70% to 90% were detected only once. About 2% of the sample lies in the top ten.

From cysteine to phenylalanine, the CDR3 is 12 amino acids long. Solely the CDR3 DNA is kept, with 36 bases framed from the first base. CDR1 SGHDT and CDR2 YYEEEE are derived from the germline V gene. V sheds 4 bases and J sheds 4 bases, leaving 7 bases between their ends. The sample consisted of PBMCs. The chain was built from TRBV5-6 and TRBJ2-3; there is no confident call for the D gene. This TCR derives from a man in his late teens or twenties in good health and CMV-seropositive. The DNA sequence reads TGTGCCAGCAGCCGTACAGCAGATACGCAGTATTTT. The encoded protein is CASSRTADTQYF.